These 20 T cell receptor beta chains were sequenced from one sample in a study of Tregs in tolerant kidney transplant recipients. Clones were sequenced by immunoSEQ multiplex PCR, and TCRdb holds only the in-frame ones, with some missing. The sample holds about 60,000 clones, roughly 92% seen once. Specimen: CD8+ T cells from blood, collected before the transplant. All receptors derive from a human donor who received a combined kidney and bone marrow transplant.

V is TRBV9 and J is TRBJ1-1, with D tentatively TRBD1 (6 bases). The germline V and J ends were trimmed by 3 bases and 1 base, with 16 bases remaining between them. The CDR3 is made up of 16 amino acids. In germline, CDR1 is SGDLS, CDR2 YYNGEE. CDR3 loop: CASSEIGGRKNTEAFF. DNA for the CDR3: TGTGCCAGCAGCGAAATCGGGGGGCGCAAGAACACTGAAGCTTTCTTT.

This clone was observed once. The chain carries TRBV28 and TRBJ2-3; no clear D gene. CDR3 length equals 16 residues. Trimming took off 4 bases at V and 1 base at J, with 15 bases between the two ends. Germline V gene data show CDR1 as MDHEN and CDR2 as SYDVKM. The CDR3 region is CASSSPFPVGTDTQYF. The CDR3 DNA is TGTGCCAGCAGTTCCCCCTTTCCGGTGGGCACAGATACGCAGTATTTT. Combining the CDR3 with reference TRBV28 and TRBJ2-3 gives the whole variable domain DVKVTQSSRYLVKRTGEKVFLECVQDMDHENMFWYRQDPGLGLRLIYFSYDVKMKEKGDIPEGYSVSREKKERFSLILESASTNQTSMYLCASSSPFPVGTDTQYFGPGTRLTVL.

CDR3 coding DNA: TGTGCCAGCAGCCATCCCAGGGATACTGAAGCTTTCTTT. Protein product: CASSHPRDTEAFF. The V and J genes are TRBV4-2 and TRBJ1-1; TRBD1 is a possible D gene (5 bases). The V gene lost 3 bases and the J gene lost 5 bases, with 10 bases spanning the gap. From germline, CDR1 is LGHNA and CDR2 YNFKEQ. The CDR3 runs to 13 residues.

The chain uses TRBV28 and TRBJ1-5; the D gene is possibly TRBD1 (5 bases). In germline, CDR1 is MDHEN, CDR2 SYDVKM. The V end was cut by 3 bases, the J end by 1 base, with 7 bases between. The CDR3 totals 14 residues. CDR3 in DNA: TGTGCCAGCAGTTTGTGGACAAGCAATCAGCCCCAGCATTTT. This gives the protein CASSLWTSNQPQHF.

This clone was recorded once. The CDR3 DNA sequence: TGTGCCAGTAGTCCAGGTGACCCGAACAATGAGCAGTTCTTC. This encodes CASSPGDPNNEQFF. This rearrangement joins TRBV19 to TRBJ2-1; D gene unclear. CDR1 is LNHDA, CDR2 SQIVND, per germline (reference sequence). The V end was cut by 5 bases, the J end by 5 bases, with 13 bases between. The CDR3 is made up of 14 amino acids.

The V call is TRBV7-6, the J call TRBJ2-7, with TRBD2 identical over 7 bases. The CDR3 spans 17 residues. The V and J ends lost 5 bases and 3 bases, in that order; junction bases with no gene match: 16. Germline V gene data show CDR1 as SGHVS and CDR2 as FNYEAQ. The CDR3 region has the DNA TGTGCCAGCAGCCTGGCGGACTCCGGGACTATAGGCTACGAGCAGTACTTC. Translation gives CASSLADSGTIGYEQYF. Combining the CDR3 with reference TRBV7-6 and TRBJ2-7 gives the whole variable domain GAGVSQSPRYKVTKRGQDVALRCDPISGHVSLYWYRQALGQGPEFLTYFNYEAQQDKSGLPNDRFSAERPEGSISTLTIQRTEQRDSAMYRCASSLADSGTIGYEQYFGPGTRLTVT.

V usage is TRBV25-1 and J usage is TRBJ1-2, with unresolved D. The germline V gene encodes CDR1 MGHDK and CDR2 SYGVNS. The CDR3 contains 14 residues. V lost 0 bases, J lost 3 bases, and 8 bases lay in between. In nucleotides, the CDR3 is TGTGCCAGCAGTGAATATTCAGGTTACTATGGCTACACCTTC. As protein: CASSEYSGYYGYTF.

This clone was counted a few times. The rearrangement links TRBV5-4 to TRBJ1-2, with 9 nucleotides matching TRBD1. The ends lost 0 bases at V and 4 bases at J; junction bases unmatched: 7. The CDR3 is 16 amino acids. Germline V lookup: CDR1 SGHNT, CDR2 YYREEE (reference sequence). CDR3 coding DNA: TGTGCCAGCAGCTTGGACCGGACAGGGGTCGCCTATGGCTACACCTTC. As protein: CASSLDRTGVAYGYTF.

V gene TRBV4-2 combines with J gene TRBJ2-3; tentative D call: TRBD1 (6 bases). Per germline, CDR1 LGHNA and CDR2 YNFKEQ. This CDR3 is 15 amino acids long. Trimming removed 2 bases from V and 4 bases from J, with 13 bases in between. The DNA of the CDR3 is TGTGCCAGCAGCCAATTACAGGGATCGGCAGATACGCAGTATTTT. This codes for CASSQLQGSADTQYF.

The CDR3 here is CASSVLSPSGITLYEQYF. CDR3 DNA: TGTGCCAGCAGCGTTCTGAGCCCCAGCGGGATAACCCTCTACGAGCAGTACTTC. The chain links TRBV27 to TRBJ2-5; 7 positions agree with TRBD2. The assigned J gene may be wrong: the sequence end matches TRBJ2-7 better. Germline CDR1 MNHEY, CDR2 SMNVEV (reference sequence). CDR3 length equals 18 residues.

V and J are TRBV11-3 and TRBJ2-7, with TRBD1 matching 10 bases. CDR1 and CDR2 (germline): SGHNT, YENEEA. After removal of 5 bases from V and 5 bases from J, the junction contained 9 bases not matched to a gene. The CDR3 spans 15 residues. The CDR3 sequence: CASSARRQGAHEQYF. In DNA form, the CDR3 reads TGTGCCAGCAGCGCCCGGAGACAGGGGGCCCACGAGCAGTACTTC.

V usage is TRBV7-9 and J usage is TRBJ1-2; D unclear. This CDR3 is 12 amino acids long. The germline CDR1 and CDR2 sequences are SEHNR and FQNEAQ (reference sequence). V was pared by 1 base and J by 5 bases, with 5 bases between. The DNA for the CDR3 is TGTGCCAGCAGCTTAGGACTTTATGGCTACACCTTC. Translated: CASSLGLYGYTF.

This chain links TRBV28 with TRBJ2-3; no clear D. Trimming removed 3 bases at V and 0 bases at J, with 10 bases between. The germline CDR1 and CDR2 sequences are MDHEN and SYDVKM. This CDR3 is built from 15 residues. The CDR3 is CASSFRDTSTDTQYF. The CDR3 DNA reads TGTGCCAGCAGTTTTCGAGACACTAGCACAGATACGCAGTATTTT.

The rearrangement links TRBV27 to TRBJ2-7; D is perhaps TRBD1 (5 bases). CDR1 is MNHEY and CDR2 is SMNVEV in the germline V gene (reference sequence). Trimming left V 2 bases short and J 4 bases short, with 12 bases between. The CDR3 runs 14 residues. The CDR3 nucleotides are TGTGCCAGCAGTTTACGCAGGGAAGGTTACGAGCAGTACTTC. This translates into CASSLRREGYEQYF.

The chain employs TRBV7-6 and TRBJ2-2; 10 bases match TRBD2. Germline assignment: CDR1 SGHVS and CDR2 FNYEAQ. V trimming: 6 bases; J trimming: 5 bases; junction bases outside the gene matches: 18. The CDR3 length is 19 residues. The CDR3 nucleotides are TGTGCCAGCAGACGCCTCCCCCTAGCTAGCGGGAGCGAAACCGGGGAGCTGTTTTTT. It specifies CASRRLPLASGSETGELFF.

The CDR3 DNA is TGTGCCAGTAGTATGTCTAGCGGGGGGTCCTACAATGAGCAGTTCTTC. Translation: CASSMSSGGSYNEQFF. The chain joins TRBV19 to TRBJ2-1; 11 nucleotides match TRBD2. V gave up 3 bases and J gave up 1 base; unmatched junction bases: 2. Germline V gene lookup returns CDR1 LNHDA and CDR2 SQIVND (reference sequence). This CDR3 spans 16 amino acids.

The rearrangement links TRBV15 to TRBJ2-4; TRBD1 might be the D (6 bases). V gave up 3 bases and J gave up 6 bases, with 21 bases separating them. This CDR3 is 17 amino acids long. Looked up from germline, CDR1 is LNHNV and CDR2 is YYDKDF (reference sequence). The DNA of the CDR3 is TGTGCCACCAGCAGTCCCGTCGGAGGCAGAGGGGGAAACATTCAGTACTTC. It codes for CATSSPVGGRGGNIQYF.

The chain links TRBV5-6 to TRBJ1-3; possible D gene TRBD1, 6 bases. The CDR3 is 17 amino acids. CDR1 is SGHDT, CDR2 YYEEEE, per germline. Trimming stripped 0 bases from V and 0 bases from J, with 13 bases between. DNA of the CDR3: TGTGCCAGCAGCTTGGTGGGGGCGTACTACTCTGGAAACACCATATATTTT. This codes for CASSLVGAYYSGNTIYF.

The chain combines TRBV10-3 with TRBJ2-2; D possibly corresponds to TRBD1 (6 bases). V lost 0 bases and J 0 bases, leaving 14 bases between the germline ends. CDR1 and CDR2 (germline): ENHRY, SYGVKD. The CDR3 is 18 amino acids. CDR3 sequence (DNA): TGTGCCATCAGTGAGTCGCAGGGGCGAAACCCGAACACCGGGGAGCTGTTTTTT. This codes for CAISESQGRNPNTGELFF.

The V call is TRBV9, the J call TRBJ2-1; 10 bases match TRBD2. CDR3 length equals 16 residues. V was clipped by 3 bases and J by 1 base; unmatched bases: 4. Germline loops: CDR1 SGDLS, CDR2 YYNGEE. The CDR3 DNA reads TGTGCCAGCAGCGGCTATAGCGGGGGGTCCTACAATGAGCAGTTCTTC. Protein sequence: CASSGYSGGSYNEQFF.